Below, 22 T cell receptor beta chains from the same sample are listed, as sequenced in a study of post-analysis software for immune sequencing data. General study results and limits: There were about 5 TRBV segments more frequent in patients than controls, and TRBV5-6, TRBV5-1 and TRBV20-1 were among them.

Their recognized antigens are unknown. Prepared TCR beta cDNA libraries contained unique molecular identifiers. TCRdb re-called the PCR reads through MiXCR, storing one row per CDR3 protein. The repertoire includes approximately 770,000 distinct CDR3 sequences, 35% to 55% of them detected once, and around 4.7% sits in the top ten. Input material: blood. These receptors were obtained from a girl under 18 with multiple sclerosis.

The CDR3 DNA sequence: TGTGCCAGCAGTTTATCCGGGCTAGCGGGAGTCCCCAGCACAGATACGCAGTATTTT. Translating gives CASSLSGLAGVPSTDTQYF. V gene TRBV27 combines with J gene TRBJ2-3; 10 positions agree with TRBD2. CDR3 length: 19 residues. Trimming removed 0 bases from V and 0 bases from J; junction bases left unmatched: 9. Germline V lookup: CDR1 MNHEY, CDR2 SMNVEV (reference sequence).

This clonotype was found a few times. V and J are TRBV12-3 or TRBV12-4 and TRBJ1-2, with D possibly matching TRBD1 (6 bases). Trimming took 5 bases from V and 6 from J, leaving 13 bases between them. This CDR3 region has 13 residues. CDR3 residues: CASSTGTLDGYTF. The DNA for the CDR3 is TGTGCCAGCAGTACCGGGACATTAGATGGCTACACCTTC.

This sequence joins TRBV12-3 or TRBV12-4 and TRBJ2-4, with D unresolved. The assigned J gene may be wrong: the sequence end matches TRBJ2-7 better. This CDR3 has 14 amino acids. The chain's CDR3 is CASSLVGYQYEQYF. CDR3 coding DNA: TGTGCCAGCAGTTTAGTCGGGTACCAGTACGAGCAGTACTTC.

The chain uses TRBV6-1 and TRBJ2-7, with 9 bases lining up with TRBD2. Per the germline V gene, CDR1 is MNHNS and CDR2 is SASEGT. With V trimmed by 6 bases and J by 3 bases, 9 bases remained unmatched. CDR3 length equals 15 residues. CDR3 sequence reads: CASRSHSGSYYEQYF. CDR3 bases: TGTGCCAGCAGATCCCATAGCGGGAGCTACTACGAGCAGTACTTC.

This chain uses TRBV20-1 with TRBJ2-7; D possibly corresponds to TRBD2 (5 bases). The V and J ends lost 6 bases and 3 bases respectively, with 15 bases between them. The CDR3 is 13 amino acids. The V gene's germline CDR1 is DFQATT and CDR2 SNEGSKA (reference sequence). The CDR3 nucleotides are TGCAGTGCCACACCTCTAGGGAGCTACGAGCAGTACTTC. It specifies CSATPLGSYEQYF.

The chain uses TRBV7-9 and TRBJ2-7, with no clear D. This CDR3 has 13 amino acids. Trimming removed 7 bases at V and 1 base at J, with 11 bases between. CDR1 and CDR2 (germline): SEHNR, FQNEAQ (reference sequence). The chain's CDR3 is CASTRGGSYEQYF. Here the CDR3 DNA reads TGTGCCAGCACCCGAGGCGGATCCTACGAGCAGTACTTC.

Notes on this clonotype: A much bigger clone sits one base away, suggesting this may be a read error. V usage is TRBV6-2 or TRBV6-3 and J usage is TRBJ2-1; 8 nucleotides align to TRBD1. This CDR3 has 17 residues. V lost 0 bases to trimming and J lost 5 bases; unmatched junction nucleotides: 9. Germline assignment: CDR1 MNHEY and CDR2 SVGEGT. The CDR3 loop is CASSYSLGQVNDNEQFF. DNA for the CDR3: TGTGCCAGCAGTTACTCGCTGGGACAGGTGAATGACAATGAGCAGTTCTTC.

The CDR3 nucleotides read TGTGCCAGCAGTTCCGCCGCGGACAGGGACTTCTATGGCTACACCTTC. Its translation: CASSSAADRDFYGYTF. J is TRBJ1-2 and V is TRBV6-5, with 8 bases that match TRBD1. CDR1 and CDR2 from the germline V gene are MNHEY and SVGAGI. V was clipped by 4 bases and J by 4 bases; unmatched bases: 11. The CDR3 contains 16 residues.

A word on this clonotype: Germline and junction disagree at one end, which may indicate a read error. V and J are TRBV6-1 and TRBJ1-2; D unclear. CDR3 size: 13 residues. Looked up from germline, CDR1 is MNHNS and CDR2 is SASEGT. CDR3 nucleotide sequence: TGTGCCAGCAGTGTTGACGATAACTATGGCTACATCTTC. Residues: CASSVDDNYGYIF.

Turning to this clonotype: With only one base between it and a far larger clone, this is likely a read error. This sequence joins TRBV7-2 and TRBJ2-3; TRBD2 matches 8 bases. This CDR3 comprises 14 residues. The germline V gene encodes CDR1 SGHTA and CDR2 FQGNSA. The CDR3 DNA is TGTGCCGGCAGCTTAGGACTAGCTGGAGATACGCAGTATTTT. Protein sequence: CAGSLGLAGDTQYF. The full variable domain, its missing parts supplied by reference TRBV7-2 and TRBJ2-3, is GAGVSQSPSNKVTEKGKDVELRCDPISGHTALYWYRQSLGQGLEFLIYFQGNSAPDKSGLPSDRFSAERTGGSVSTLTIQRTQQEDSAVYLCAGSLGLAGDTQYFGPGTRLTVL.

The CDR3 DNA reads TGTGCCAGCAGTTTATCAACCCGCAATGAGCAGTTCTTC. Translated: CASSLSTRNEQFF. This chain connects TRBV12-3 or TRBV12-4 to TRBJ2-1, with unresolved D. V was trimmed by 2 bases and J by 6 bases, leaving 8 bases between them. CDR3 length: 13 residues.

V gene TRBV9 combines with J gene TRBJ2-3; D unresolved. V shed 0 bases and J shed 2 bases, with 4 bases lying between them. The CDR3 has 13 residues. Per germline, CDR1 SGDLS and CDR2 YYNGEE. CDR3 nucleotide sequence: TGTGCCAGCAGCGTAGGGGACACAGATACGCAGTATTTT. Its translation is CASSVGDTDTQYF.

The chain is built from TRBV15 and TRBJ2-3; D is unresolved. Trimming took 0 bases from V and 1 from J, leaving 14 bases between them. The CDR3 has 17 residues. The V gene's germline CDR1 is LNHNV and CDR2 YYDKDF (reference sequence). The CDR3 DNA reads TGTGCCACCAGCAGAGATTCGCCTAGATATCGCACAGATACGCAGTATTTT. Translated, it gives CATSRDSPRYRTDTQYF. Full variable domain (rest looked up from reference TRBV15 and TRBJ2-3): DAMVIQNPRYQVTQFGKPVTLSCSQTLNHNVMYWYQQKSSQAPKLLFHYYDKDFNNEADTPDNFQSRRPNTSFCFLDIRSPGLGDTAMYLCATSRDSPRYRTDTQYFGPGTRLTVL.

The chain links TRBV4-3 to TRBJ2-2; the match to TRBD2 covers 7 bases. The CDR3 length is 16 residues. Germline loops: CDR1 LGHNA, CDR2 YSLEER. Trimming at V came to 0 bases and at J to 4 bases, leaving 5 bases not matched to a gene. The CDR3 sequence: CASSQEAGPTTGELFF. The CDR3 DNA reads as TGCGCCAGCAGCCAAGAAGCGGGACCGACCACCGGGGAGCTGTTTTTT.

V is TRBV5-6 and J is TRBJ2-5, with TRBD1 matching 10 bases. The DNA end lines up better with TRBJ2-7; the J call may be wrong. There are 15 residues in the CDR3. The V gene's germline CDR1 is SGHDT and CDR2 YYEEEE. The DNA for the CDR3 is TGTGCCAGCAGCTGGAAGGGACAGGGGTTCTACGAGCAGTACTTC. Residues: CASSWKGQGFYEQYF.

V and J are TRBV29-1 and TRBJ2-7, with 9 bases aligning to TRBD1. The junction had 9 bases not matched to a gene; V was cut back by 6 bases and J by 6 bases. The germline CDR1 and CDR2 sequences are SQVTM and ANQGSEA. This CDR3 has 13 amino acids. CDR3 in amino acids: CSVMTGGSGEQYF. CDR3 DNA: TGCAGCGTGATGACAGGGGGTTCGGGCGAGCAGTACTTC.

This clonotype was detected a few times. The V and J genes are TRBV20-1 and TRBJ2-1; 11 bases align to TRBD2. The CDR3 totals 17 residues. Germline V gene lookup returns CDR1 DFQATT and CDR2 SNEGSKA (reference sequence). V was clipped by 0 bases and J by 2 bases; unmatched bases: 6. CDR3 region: CSARESSGRYAYNEQFF. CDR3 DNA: TGCAGTGCTAGAGAGTCTAGCGGGAGGTACGCCTACAATGAGCAGTTCTTC.

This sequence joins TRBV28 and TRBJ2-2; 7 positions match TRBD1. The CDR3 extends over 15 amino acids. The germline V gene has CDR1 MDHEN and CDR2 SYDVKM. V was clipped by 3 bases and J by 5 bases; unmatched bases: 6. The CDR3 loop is CASSFLVRGTGELFF. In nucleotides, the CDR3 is TGTGCCAGCAGTTTCTTGGTCAGGGGGACCGGGGAGCTGTTTTTT.

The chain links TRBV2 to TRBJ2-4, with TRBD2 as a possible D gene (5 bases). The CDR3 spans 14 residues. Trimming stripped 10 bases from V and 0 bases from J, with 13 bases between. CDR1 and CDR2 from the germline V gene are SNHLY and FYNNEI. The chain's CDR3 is CAISGNLAKNIQYF. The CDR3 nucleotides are TGTGCCATCAGCGGTAACTTAGCCAAAAACATTCAGTACTTC.

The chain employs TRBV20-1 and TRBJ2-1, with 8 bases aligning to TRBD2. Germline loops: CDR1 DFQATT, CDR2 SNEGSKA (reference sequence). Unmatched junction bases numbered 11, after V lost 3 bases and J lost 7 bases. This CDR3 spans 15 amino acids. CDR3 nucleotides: TGCAGTGCTAGCCCACTAGCGGCCGGGGTTAATGAGCAGTTCTTC. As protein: CSASPLAAGVNEQFF.

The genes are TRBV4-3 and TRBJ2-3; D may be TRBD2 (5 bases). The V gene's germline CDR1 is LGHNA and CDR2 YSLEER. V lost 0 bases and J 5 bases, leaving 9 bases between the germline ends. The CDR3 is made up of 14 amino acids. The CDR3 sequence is CASSQDLGKDTQYF. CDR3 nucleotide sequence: TGCGCCAGCAGCCAAGATCTCGGGAAAGATACGCAGTATTTT.

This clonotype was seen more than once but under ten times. The CDR3 protein is CASSFVEGPYEQYF. Here the CDR3 DNA reads TGCGCCAGCAGCTTTGTGGAGGGGCCGTACGAGCAGTACTTC. The V gene is TRBV5-1, the J gene TRBJ2-7, with D perhaps matching TRBD2 (6 bases). Between the trimmed V and J ends, which lost 2 bases and 4 bases, there was a span of 13 bases. Germline V gene sequence: CDR1 SGHRS, CDR2 YFSETQ. The CDR3 runs to 14 residues. Supplemented by reference TRBV5-1 and TRBJ2-7, the full variable domain reads KAGVTQTPRYLIKTRGQQVTLSCSPISGHRSVSWYQQTPGQGLQFLFEYFSETQRNKGNFPGRFSGRQFSNSRSEMNVSTLELGDSALYLCASSFVEGPYEQYFGPGTRLTVT.